The 27 T cell receptor beta chains reported below all come from one sample, sequenced in a study of early T cells in non-severe SARS-CoV-2 infection. A single record per CDR3 protein comes from TCRdb applying MiXCR to the 5' RACE reads. Of some 88,000 distinct CDR3 sequences detected, roughly 17% appear once; the ten largest clones hold 4.5% to 6%. The specimen comprised whole blood, sampled at baseline. The receptors were gathered from an adult who was a healthcare worker with PCR-confirmed SARS-CoV-2 infection or an uninfected control (not recorded which).

The rearrangement links TRBV4-2 to TRBJ2-5, with a weak D call TRBD1 (5 bases). Germline values: CDR1 LGHNA, CDR2 YNFKEQ. The V gene lost 1 base and the J gene lost 7 bases, with 7 bases spanning the gap. This CDR3 is built from 12 residues. The CDR3 reads CASSQAQGTQYF. Written as DNA, the CDR3 is TGTGCCAGCAGCCAAGCTCAGGGGACCCAGTACTTC.

This clonotype showed up many times. The V call is TRBV7-6, the J call TRBJ2-7, with 7 positions matching TRBD1. V trimming: 4 bases; J trimming: 0 bases; junction bases outside the gene matches: 3. Germline CDR1 and CDR2: SGHVS and FNYEAQ. CDR3 length: 14 residues. The CDR3 DNA reads as TGTGCCAGCAGCTCGACAGGGAGCTCCTACGAGCAGTACTTC. Translated: CASSSTGSSYEQYF.

This sequence joins TRBV20-1 and TRBJ2-3; no clear D gene. CDR3 length: 15 amino acids. Germline CDR1 DFQATT, CDR2 SNEGSKA (reference sequence). V was trimmed by 3 bases and J by 0 bases, leaving 13 bases between them. CDR3 amino acids: CSASPEAASTDTQYF. In DNA form, the CDR3 reads TGCAGTGCTAGCCCAGAGGCTGCTAGCACAGATACGCAGTATTTT.

This clonotype occurred once. The CDR3 sequence: CASSKGNRETQYF. CDR3 bases: TGCGCCAGCAGCAAAGGGAATCGAGAGACCCAGTACTTC. The chain links TRBV5-1 to TRBJ2-5, with D unclear. The CDR3 contains 13 residues. The V end lost 4 bases, the J end lost 4 bases, and 11 bases lay between the germline ends. Germline lookup yields CDR1 SGHRS and CDR2 YFSETQ.

The CDR3 is CASSLGDRSPLHF. DNA of the CDR3: TGTGCCAGCAGTTTAGGCGACAGGTCACCCCTCCACTTT. The chain couples TRBV12-3 or TRBV12-4 to TRBJ1-6; the D gene is possibly TRBD1 (6 bases). CDR3 length: 13 amino acids. Trimming left V 1 base short and J 10 bases short, with 8 bases between.

This clonotype came up a few times. J is TRBJ2-7 and V is TRBV12-3 or TRBV12-4; D is tentatively TRBD1 or TRBD2 (5 bases each). The CDR3 contains 13 residues. V was shortened by 6 bases and J by 5 bases, with 14 bases between the two germline ends. CDR3 DNA: TGTGCCAGCAGCCCTGGGTCGGGGCACGAGCAGTACTTC. It translates to CASSPGSGHEQYF.

This chain links TRBV29-1 with TRBJ2-1, with TRBD1 matching over 7 bases. Germline lookup yields CDR1 SQVTM and CDR2 ANQGSEA. V dropped 2 bases and J dropped 5; count of bases not matched to a gene: 3. The CDR3 loop spans 13 amino acids. This CDR3 is CSVELGQHNEQFF. As DNA, the CDR3 is TGCAGCGTTGAATTGGGACAGCACAATGAGCAGTTCTTC.

At least ten counts were recorded for this clonotype. This chain joins TRBV6-2 or TRBV6-3 and TRBJ1-5; D uncertain. V was pared by 8 bases and J by 6 bases, with 14 bases between. The CDR3 totals 13 residues. CDR1 MNHEY and CDR2 SVGEGT come from the germline V gene. The CDR3 DNA reads as TGTGCCAGCCGTCCTGGGGAGGCTCAGCCCCAGCATTTT. It specifies CASRPGEAQPQHF.

V usage is TRBV28 and J usage is TRBJ2-7; a possible D gene is TRBD2 (6 bases). The length of the CDR3 is 12 residues. The germline V gene encodes CDR1 MDHEN and CDR2 SYDVKM. Trimming took off 7 bases at V and 0 bases at J, with 7 bases between the two ends. The CDR3 loop reads CASTGSSYEQYF. As DNA, the CDR3 is TGTGCCAGCACCGGGAGCTCCTACGAGCAGTACTTC. Filled out from reference TRBV28 and TRBJ2-7, the complete variable domain reads DVKVTQSSRYLVKRTGEKVFLECVQDMDHENMFWYRQDPGLGLRLIYFSYDVKMKEKGDIPEGYSVSREKKERFSLILESASTNQTSMYLCASTGSSYEQYFGPGTRLTVT.

V and J are TRBV30 and TRBJ2-1, with D possibly TRBD2 on 6 matching bases. Trimming removed 2 bases from V and 10 bases from J, with 18 bases in between. Germline loops: CDR1 GTSNPN, CDR2 SVGIG (reference sequence). The CDR3 consists of 14 residues. The CDR3 protein is CAWSPWGRLREQFF. DNA of the CDR3: TGTGCCTGGAGTCCCTGGGGGAGGCTGAGGGAGCAGTTCTTC.

The J gene is TRBJ2-3, the V gene TRBV11-2; TRBD1 might be the D (5 bases). The CDR3 has 13 residues. Germline-derived CDR1 and CDR2 are SGHAT and FQNNGV. V was shortened by 2 bases and J by 3 bases, with 6 bases between the two germline ends. CDR3 sequence reads: CASSLPGTDTQYF. CDR3 in DNA: TGTGCCAGCAGCTTACCAGGGACAGATACGCAGTATTTT. Looking up the rest from reference TRBV11-2 and TRBJ2-3 gives the full variable domain: EAGVAQSPRYKIIEKRQSVAFWCNPISGHATLYWYQQILGQGPKLLIQFQNNGVVDDSQLPKDRFSAERLKGVDSTLKIQPAKLEDSAVYLCASSLPGTDTQYFGPGTRLTVL.

This clonotype was counted ten times or more. The rearrangement joins TRBV28 to TRBJ2-3; the match to TRBD1 covers 9 bases. Germline V CDR1 and CDR2: MDHEN, SYDVKM. The J segment lost 4 bases and the V segment lost 10 bases, leaving 9 bases of the junction unmatched. The CDR3 runs 14 residues. This CDR3 is CATLTGTGSDTQYF. CDR3 sequence (DNA): TGTGCCACCCTAACGGGGACAGGGTCAGATACGCAGTATTTT.

The table lists this clonotype with a few counts. The V gene is TRBV2, the J gene TRBJ2-3; D unresolved. CDR3 length: 14 amino acids. Trimming left V 3 bases short and J 0 bases short, with 7 bases between. Germline V gene data show CDR1 as SNHLY and CDR2 as FYNNEI. In nucleotides, the CDR3 is TGTGCCAGCAGTGAGCGCGTAAGCACAGATACGCAGTATTTT. It is translated as CASSERVSTDTQYF.

The genes are TRBV3-1 and TRBJ2-3, with D possibly being TRBD2 (6 bases). Germline V lookup: CDR1 LGHDT, CDR2 YNNKEL (reference sequence). With 5 bases removed from V and 2 bases from J, the gap between germline ends came to 11 bases. The CDR3 has 14 amino acids. The CDR3 here is CASSTGTATDTQYF. CDR3 nucleotides: TGTGCCAGCAGCACCGGGACTGCCACAGATACGCAGTATTTT.

The table lists this clonotype with a few counts. The chain recombines TRBV5-1 with TRBJ2-3; D not resolved. Looked up from germline, CDR1 is SGHRS and CDR2 is YFSETQ. Trimming removed 0 bases at V and 4 bases at J, with 9 bases between. This CDR3 is 14 amino acids long. CDR3 nucleotide sequence: TGCGCCAGCAGCTTGGCCCGAACATCAGATACGCAGTATTTT. It translates to CASSLARTSDTQYF.

This clonotype was found a few times. The chain carries TRBV7-2 and TRBJ1-6, with no clear D. The CDR3 extends over 15 amino acids. The germline V and J ends were trimmed by 5 bases and 9 bases, with 17 bases remaining between them. The germline CDR1 and CDR2 sequences are SGHTA and FQGNSA. CDR3: CASSLGSVLGSPLHF. CDR3 sequence (DNA): TGTGCCAGCAGCCTCGGGTCCGTGCTGGGTTCACCCCTCCACTTT.

CDR3 DNA: TGTGCCAGCAGCCTTAGCGGGAGTTCCACAGATACGCAGTATTTT. Translation gives CASSLSGSSTDTQYF. The chain combines TRBV9 with TRBJ2-3, with 9 bases that match TRBD2. Germline CDR1 reads SGDLS; CDR2 reads YYNGEE. The CDR3 runs to 15 residues. V dropped 4 bases and J dropped 2; count of bases not matched to a gene: 5.

This clonotype came up many times. The chain employs TRBV20-1 and TRBJ1-5, with no clear D. CDR1 DFQATT and CDR2 SNEGSKA come from the germline V gene (reference sequence). Trimming took off 3 bases at V and 0 bases at J, with 9 bases between the two ends. CDR3 length equals 14 residues. The CDR3 bases are TGCAGTGCTAGTACGTCTTATAGCAATCAGCCCCAGCATTTT. It codes for CSASTSYSNQPQHF.

The sample holds one count of this clonotype. The J gene is TRBJ2-3, the V gene TRBV10-1, with a tentative D call TRBD2 (5 bases). This CDR3 is 13 amino acids long. Trimming stripped 0 bases from V and 11 bases from J, with 12 bases between. Germline V CDR1 and CDR2: WNHNN, SYGVQD (reference sequence). CDR3: CASSESREFKQYF. CDR3 coding DNA: TGCGCCAGCAGTGAGTCTCGGGAATTTAAGCAGTATTTT.

This sequence joins TRBV18 and TRBJ1-1, with TRBD1 identical over 9 bases. V was clipped by 4 bases and J by 4 bases; unmatched bases: 7. CDR3 length equals 15 residues. Germline-derived CDR1 and CDR2 are KGHSH and LQKENI. CDR3 amino acids: CASSQQGAVATEAFF. The DNA of the CDR3 is TGTGCCAGCTCACAACAGGGGGCGGTGGCCACTGAAGCTTTCTTT.

The V call is TRBV4-1, the J call TRBJ1-2; possible D gene TRBD1, 5 bases. The V gene lost 6 bases and the J gene lost 4 bases, with 12 bases spanning the gap. Germline V gene sequence: CDR1 MGHRA, CDR2 YSYEKL. The CDR3 consists of 13 residues. The CDR3 spells CASSRDGSYGYTF. The CDR3 region has the DNA TGCGCCAGCAGTCGGGACGGATCCTATGGCTACACCTTC.

The chain links TRBV6-2 or TRBV6-3 to TRBJ2-3; TRBD1 matches at 11 bases. Germline V gene sequence: CDR1 MNHEY, CDR2 SVGEGT. Trimming removed 8 bases from V and 3 bases from J; junction bases left unmatched: 4. This CDR3 comprises 14 residues. CDR3 amino acids: CASGGQGATDTQYF. The CDR3 DNA is TGTGCCAGCGGCGGACAGGGGGCAACAGATACGCAGTATTTT.

This clonotype was detected only a few times. The CDR3 nucleotides read TGTGCCAGCAGTTACTCTAGTGGCCATAGGGAAGCTTTCTTT. This encodes CASSYSSGHREAFF. This chain uses TRBV6-5 with TRBJ1-1; no clear D gene. Germline loops: CDR1 MNHEY, CDR2 SVGAGI. The CDR3 runs 14 residues. Trimming removed 0 bases at V and 8 bases at J, with 13 bases between.

The V gene is TRBV12-3 or TRBV12-4, the J gene TRBJ2-7, with 7 bases lining up with TRBD1. The ends lost 5 bases at V and 2 bases at J; junction bases unmatched: 6. This CDR3 contains 14 residues. DNA for the CDR3: TGTGCCAGCAGTCCGCAGGGGACAGCCTACGAGCAGTACTTC. It codes for CASSPQGTAYEQYF.

The genes are TRBV12-3 or TRBV12-4 and TRBJ2-7, with 12 nucleotides matching TRBD2. This CDR3 is built from 16 residues. J lost 0 bases, V lost 5 bases, and 5 bases had no gene match. The CDR3 reads CASSTRTSGNSYEQYF. In DNA form, the CDR3 reads TGTGCCAGCAGTACCAGGACTAGCGGGAACTCCTACGAGCAGTACTTC.

The table lists this clonotype with many counts. CDR3 sequence: CASSQDRIVAGTGELFF. Written as DNA, the CDR3 is TGCGCCAGCAGCCAAGATCGGATAGTAGCGGGAACCGGGGAGCTGTTTTTT. The rearrangement uses TRBV4-3 and TRBJ2-2; 8 nucleotides align to TRBD2. Germline assignment: CDR1 LGHNA and CDR2 YSLEER. The CDR3 contains 17 residues. The trim removed 0 bases at V and 5 bases at J, leaving 8 bases unmatched.

This clonotype was observed many times. This chain links TRBV10-2 with TRBJ2-5; no firm D call. Trimming took off 3 bases at V and 2 bases at J, with 13 bases between the two ends. The CDR3 contains 15 residues. CDR1 and CDR2 from the germline V gene are WSHSY and SAAADI. In DNA, the CDR3 is TGCGCCAGCAGTGAAGGTGGCTGGAAGCAAGAGACCCAGTACTTC. Its translation is CASSEGGWKQETQYF.